The 27 T cell receptor beta chains below were found in one sample sequenced in a study of blood T cell repertoires in COVID-19. Assay used: immunoSEQ multiplex PCR; TCRdb lists only in-frame clones, some missing. The sample carries about 110,000 clones, about 81% recorded once. Input material: peripheral blood. The receptors derive from an older man with acute or convalescent COVID-19.

As to this clone: The sample contains more than one DNA sequence encoding this CDR3. The CDR3 sequence is CASSAYSGANVLTF. In DNA form, the CDR3 reads TGTGCCAGCAGTGCGTACTCTGGGGCCAACGTCCTGACTTTC. The chain has TRBV6-4 and TRBJ2-6; D not resolved. This CDR3 has 14 residues. V shed 4 bases and J shed 0 bases, with 4 bases lying between them. In germline, CDR1 is MRHNA, CDR2 SNTAGT.

The gene calls are TRBV11-3 and TRBJ2-5, with TRBD2 identical over 13 bases. The CDR3 length is 14 residues. The trim removed 5 bases at V and 5 bases at J, leaving 2 bases unmatched. Germline lookup yields CDR1 SGHNT and CDR2 YENEEA. Here the CDR3 DNA reads TGTGCCAGCAGCCCGGGACTAGCGGGGGAGACCCAGTACTTC. Its translation is CASSPGLAGETQYF. The variable domain in full, completed from reference TRBV11-3 and TRBJ2-5, reads EAGVVQSPRYKIIEKKQPVAFWCNPISGHNTLYWYLQNLGQGPELLIRYENEEAVDDSQLPKDRFSAERLKGVDSTLKIQPAELGDSAVYLCASSPGLAGETQYFGPGTRLLVL.

In this sample, this clone turned up a few times. The rearrangement links TRBV4-1 to TRBJ1-5; D gene unclear. From germline, CDR1 is MGHRA and CDR2 YSYEKL. There are 14 residues in the CDR3. The V end lost 3 bases, the J end lost 6 bases, and 12 bases lay between the germline ends. The CDR3 loop reads CASSQPPVAQPQHF. The CDR3 nucleotides read TGCGCCAGCAGCCAGCCCCCAGTGGCTCAGCCCCAGCATTTT.

This clone has only a few counts. The chain carries TRBV5-4 and TRBJ2-7, with D possibly matching TRBD1 (5 bases). CDR3 length equals 14 residues. In germline, CDR1 is SGHNT, CDR2 YYREEE (reference sequence). Trimming stripped 0 bases from V and 3 bases from J, with 10 bases between. CDR3 sequence reads: CASSLVGQNYEQYF. The CDR3 DNA sequence: TGTGCCAGCAGCTTGGTGGGGCAGAACTACGAGCAGTACTTC.

The chain joins TRBV2 to TRBJ2-3, with 11 bases lining up with TRBD2. Unmatched junction bases numbered 7, after V lost 6 bases and J lost 2 bases. This CDR3 is 16 amino acids long. Germline CDR1 is SNHLY and CDR2 is FYNNEI. CDR3 DNA sequence: TGTGCCAGCAGCGAGATGGGACTAGCGGACACAGATACGCAGTATTTT. Encoded protein: CASSEMGLADTDTQYF.

This sequence joins TRBV18 and TRBJ1-1, with a weak D call TRBD1 (5 bases). Per germline, CDR1 KGHSH and CDR2 LQKENI. V lost 2 bases, J lost 8 bases, and 18 bases lay in between. This CDR3 has 15 amino acids. CDR3 sequence: CASSPVRPPQGEAFF. CDR3 bases: TGTGCCAGCTCACCAGTCAGGCCGCCTCAGGGAGAAGCTTTCTTT.

The chain has TRBV18 and TRBJ1-2; 10 nucleotides match TRBD1. CDR1 is KGHSH, CDR2 LQKENI, per germline. The CDR3 spans 13 residues. The J segment lost 8 bases and the V segment lost 3 bases, leaving 3 bases of the junction unmatched. CDR3 amino acids: CASSPGTGAGYTF. The CDR3 DNA sequence: TGTGCCAGCTCACCCGGGACAGGGGCAGGCTACACCTTC. Full variable domain (remainder filled in from reference TRBV18 and TRBJ1-2): NAGVMQNPRHLVRRRGQEARLRCSPMKGHSHVYWYRQLPEEGLKFMVYLQKENIIDESGMPKERFSAEFPKEGPSILRIQQVVRGDSAAYFCASSPGTGAGYTFGSGTRLTVV.

The V call is TRBV10-3, the J call TRBJ2-2, with TRBD1 matching 9 bases. The CDR3 is 15 residues long. In germline, CDR1 is ENHRY, CDR2 SYGVKD. V lost 6 bases and J lost 8; bases outside the gene matches: 10. As DNA, the CDR3 is TGTGCCATCAGAAATACAGGGGGCGTCGAGGGGGAGCTGTTTTTT. This translates into CAIRNTGGVEGELFF.

This chain links TRBV19 with TRBJ1-2; 9 bases align to TRBD1. The CDR3 sequence is 14 residues long. V was pared by 5 bases and J by 3 bases, with 4 bases of the junction left unmatched. From germline, CDR1 is LNHDA and CDR2 SQIVND (reference sequence). CDR3 sequence: CASSYGTGYYGYTF. CDR3 DNA: TGTGCCAGTAGTTATGGGACAGGGTACTATGGCTACACCTTC.

This clone was observed a single time. V gene TRBV2 combines with J gene TRBJ1-1, with unresolved D. In germline, CDR1 is SNHLY, CDR2 FYNNEI. This CDR3 is built from 14 residues. Between the trimmed V and J ends, which lost 4 bases and 4 bases, there was a span of 13 bases. The CDR3 DNA reads as TGTGCCAGCAGTGCGGAGGGTAAAGGCACTGAAGCTTTCTTT. The encoded protein is CASSAEGKGTEAFF.

V and J are TRBV28 and TRBJ1-2; D remains unclear. Between the trimmed V and J ends, which lost 5 bases and 1 base, there was a span of 11 bases. CDR1 and CDR2 from the germline V gene are MDHEN and SYDVKM. This CDR3 is 14 amino acids long. The CDR3 spells CASSELQVNYGYTF. CDR3 bases: TGTGCCAGCAGTGAACTTCAGGTTAACTATGGCTACACCTTC.

CDR3 protein: CASSLSPSSYTEAFF. CDR3 DNA: TGCGCCAGCAGCTTGAGTCCTTCTAGTTACACTGAAGCTTTCTTT. The rearrangement uses TRBV5-1 and TRBJ1-1; D gene unclear. CDR3 length: 15 residues. The ends were cut back, 1 base at V and 3 bases at J, with 13 bases in the middle. Germline loops: CDR1 SGHRS, CDR2 YFSETQ.

This clone was seen only a few times. J is TRBJ2-7 and V is TRBV6-5; no clear D gene. Trimming stripped 7 bases from V and 2 bases from J, with 15 bases between. The CDR3 runs to 14 residues. Germline values: CDR1 MNHEY, CDR2 SVGAGI. CDR3 DNA: TGTGCCAGCATGTTATCGCACGGTACCTACGAGCAGTACTTC. Its translation: CASMLSHGTYEQYF.

The chain carries TRBV21-1 and TRBJ2-7; the DNA was not compared with TRBD1, the D call given in the table. TRBV21-1 counts as a pseudogene. CDR3 size: 15 residues. CDR3 loop: CASSKIQACPYEQYF. In nucleotides, the CDR3 is TGTGCCAGCAGCAAAATCCAGGCATGTCCCTACGAGCAGTACTTC.

The CDR3 DNA sequence: TGCGCCAGCAGCTTGATAAGCGGGTCTGAGAATGAGCAGTTCTTC. It yields the protein CASSLISGSENEQFF. The J gene is TRBJ2-1, the V gene TRBV5-1, with D possibly TRBD2 on 6 matching bases. The germline V gene encodes CDR1 SGHRS and CDR2 YFSETQ. CDR3 length equals 15 residues. V was shortened by 1 base and J by 7 bases, with 15 bases between the two germline ends.

The CDR3 coding sequence is TGTGCCAGCAGCTTACGCCTATCGGCAGGGGCCGGGGAGCTGTTTTTT. This gives the protein CASSLRLSAGAGELFF. J is TRBJ2-2 and V is TRBV11-3, with TRBD1 as a possible D gene (6 bases). This CDR3 has 16 residues. Germline V CDR1 and CDR2: SGHNT, YENEEA. V was clipped by 2 bases and J by 6 bases, with 16 bases between them.

CDR3: CASSKEQGIF. The CDR3 bases are TGTGCCAGCAGCAAAGAACAGGGTATCTTT. The chain joins TRBV21-1 to TRBJ1-1; the table's D call of TRBD1 was not tested on the DNA. TRBV21-1 is recorded as a pseudogene. The CDR3 is 10 residues long.

The gene calls are TRBV6-5 and TRBJ1-1; 9 nucleotides align to TRBD1. Trimming removed 5 bases from V and 5 bases from J; junction bases left unmatched: 9. The CDR3 has 15 residues. Germline CDR1 MNHEY, CDR2 SVGAGI. CDR3 nucleotide sequence: TGTGCCAGCAGTAAACAGGGGGCGCAGCGTACTGAAGCTTTCTTT. This codes for CASSKQGAQRTEAFF.

This chain connects TRBV6-2 or TRBV6-3 to TRBJ1-2; D ambiguous. Germline V CDR1 and CDR2: MNHEY, SVGEGT. V dropped 4 bases and J dropped 6 bases, with 18 bases sitting between them. The CDR3 is made up of 15 amino acids. CDR3 sequence: CASSSDQALSNGYTF. The CDR3 DNA is TGTGCCAGCAGTTCCGACCAGGCACTGTCTAATGGCTACACCTTC.

Remarks on this clone: A junction end diverges from the germline sequence, so it may reflect a read error. The V gene is TRBV7-8, the J gene TRBJ1-2, with D hard to call. This CDR3 spans 13 amino acids. Looked up from germline, CDR1 is SGHVS and CDR2 is FQNEAQ. For the CDR3, the DNA is TGTGCCAGCAGCTTAACCCCCACCGCGGGCCAATCCTTC. Translating it yields CASSLTPTAGQSF.

This clone was found once. CDR3 sequence (DNA): TGTGCCAGCGGCTCAGTGAATCAGCCCCAGCATTTT. Translated, it gives CASGSVNQPQHF. The V gene is TRBV3-1 (or the pseudogene TRBV3-2), the J gene TRBJ1-5; D gene ambiguous. V was shortened by 8 bases and J by 4 bases, with 9 bases between the two germline ends. This CDR3 is 12 amino acids long. The germline V gene has CDR1 LGHDT and CDR2 YNNKEL (reference sequence).

The table lists this clone with a few counts. At one end the junction does not follow the germline gene, possibly because of a read error. The rearrangement uses TRBV11-2 and TRBJ2-1; maybe TRBD1 (5 bases). This CDR3 comprises 14 residues. The germline V gene has CDR1 SGHAT and CDR2 FQNNGV. The CDR3 DNA is TGTGCCAGCACCTTAGTGCAGGGTTGGTCTGAGCAGTTCTTC. Encoded protein: CASTLVQGWSEQFF. The whole variable domain, remainder taken from reference TRBV11-2 and TRBJ2-1, is EAGVAQSPRYKIIEKRQSVAFWCNPISGHATLYWYQQILGQGPKLLIQFQNNGVVDDSQLPKDRFSAERLKGVDSTLKIQPAKLEDSAVYLCASTLVQGWSEQFFGPGTRLTVL.

The chain uses TRBV2 and TRBJ1-2; TRBD1 agrees at 7 bases. This CDR3 comprises 13 residues. The junction had 13 bases not matched to a gene; V was cut back by 11 bases and J by 7 bases. The germline CDR1 and CDR2 sequences are SNHLY and FYNNEI. The CDR3 here is CAGGRQGKTGYTF. The DNA for the CDR3 is TGTGCCGGAGGTAGACAGGGAAAAACTGGCTACACCTTC. The whole variable domain, filled in from reference TRBV2 and TRBJ1-2, reads EPEVTQTPSHQVTQMGQEVILRCVPISNHLYFYWYRQILGQKVEFLVSFYNNEISEKSEIFDDQFSVERPDGSNFTLKIRSTKLEDSAMYFCAGGRQGKTGYTFGSGTRLTVV.

The chain is built from TRBV24-1 and TRBJ2-7, with D possibly TRBD1 on 6 matching bases. V lost 4 bases, J lost 9 bases, and 12 bases lay in between. The length of the CDR3 is 12 residues. Germline V gives CDR1 KGHDR, CDR2 SFDVKD. This chain's CDR3 is CATSDYRERQYF. The DNA of the CDR3 is TGTGCCACCAGTGACTACAGGGAACGGCAGTACTTC.

The chain joins TRBV28 to TRBJ1-5; the D gene is possibly TRBD1 (6 bases). Trimming cost V 5 bases and J 6 bases, with 23 bases left between them. The CDR3 has 17 residues. Germline CDR1 reads MDHEN; CDR2 reads SYDVKM. CDR3 region: CASSPPVGGGEGQPQHF. CDR3 nucleotide sequence: TGTGCCAGCAGTCCCCCAGTTGGGGGGGGCGAAGGTCAGCCCCAGCATTTT.

This sequence joins TRBV5-1 and TRBJ2-2, with 11 bases aligning to TRBD2. V was clipped by 4 bases and J by 4 bases; unmatched bases: 9. The CDR3 length is 17 residues. CDR1 SGHRS and CDR2 YFSETQ come from the germline V gene. The CDR3: CASSRRPSGGTTGELFF. Written as DNA, the CDR3 is TGCGCCAGCAGCAGAAGACCTAGCGGGGGGACCACCGGGGAGCTGTTTTTT.

V and J are TRBV6-1 and TRBJ2-3; the match to TRBD1 covers 9 bases. V trimming: 4 bases; J trimming: 0 bases; junction bases outside the gene matches: 5. CDR1 and CDR2 (germline): MNHNS, SASEGT. CDR3 size: 16 residues. The CDR3 loop is CASSGQGGSSTDTQYF. The CDR3 coding sequence is TGTGCCAGCAGTGGACAGGGGGGGTCTAGCACAGATACGCAGTATTTT.